This is a list of T cell receptor beta chains from one sample in a study of blood T cell repertoires in COVID-19. Sequenced by immunoSEQ multiplex PCR; TCRdb stores in-frame clones only, minus some. Altogether approximately 400,000 clones are present, around 86% being singletons, with the ten largest covering less than 6%. Input material: PBMCs or T cells enriched from blood (not recorded which). Source of these receptors: a woman between 50 and 59 years old who had recovered from COVID-19. Both conserved end residues are trimmed from each CDR3. Each record gives: V gene, CDR3 protein.

>TRBV7-2
ASSLGQGLAGELF
>TRBV4-3
ASSQDRGPEKLF
>TRBV27
ASSLHRGLNTEAF
>TRBV19
ASTINEKLF
>TRBV10-3
AISESGGAGANVLT
>TRBV5-5
ASSLQFAVWDTQY
>TRBV5-1
ASSLGPRGGPDTQY
>TRBV5-1
ASKEAVNTEAF
>TRBV5-5
ASSLSAGQGLNYGYT
>TRBV7-9
ASSLEPVRVINTGELF
>TRBV4-3
ASSQTGTANYGYT
>TRBV4-3
ASSPTTGDSTDTQY
>TRBV10-2
ASSPGQRNQPQH
>TRBV10-1
ASTNSPGERMNTEAF
>TRBV5-1
ASSQMGQGMTEAF
>TRBV7-9
ASSHPGQGPGYT
>TRBV9
ASSGQGGNSPLH
>TRBV3-1/TRBV3-2
ASSLGQARLEQY
>TRBV19
ASSIPAGVNTEAF
>TRBV19
ASSINKADYGYT
>TRBV9
ASSVGPRDRGHNEQF
>TRBV6-6
ASRPHDRDITPQH
>TRBV6-5
ASSRGGGSNQPQH
>TRBV5-6
ASSRVGGTGELF
>TRBV18
ASSRGQGNQPQH
>TRBV11-1
ASSVPGQLYNEQF
>TRBV3-1/TRBV3-2
ASSQEFTTGGPEQY
>TRBV29-1
SAGPSQISGANVLT
>TRBV12-3/TRBV12-4
ASSFLTGELF
>TRBV19
ASSIGAGPADTQY
>TRBV3-1/TRBV3-2
ASSSIRGAHEQGAAF
>TRBV5-1
ASSLGTGAGNTIY
>TRBV5-6
ASRLSGIYGYT
>TRBV7-3
ASSLERRANYGYT
>TRBV10-2
ASRIPTGELF
>TRBV7-7
ASSLVAGGTGELF
>TRBV6-1
ASSDWTFVAF
>TRBV19
ASSFRDRGLGYT
>TRBV27
ASSFGRGSNQPQH
>TRBV10-3
AIMGAGGTDTQY
>TRBV5-1
ASSLEGLAGPYEQY
>TRBV5-4
ASSLKGGSEAF
>TRBV7-9
ASSQMGKGDNSPLH
>TRBV30
AWSVRTLGGNTEAF
>TRBV5-4
ASSLEEGAGTEAF
>TRBV14
ASSPYKREIKYEQY
>TRBV5-4
ASSLGVGEKLF
>TRBV21-1
ASSIPGQRFNNEQF
>TRBV7-9
ASSSRDRDNYEQY
>TRBV9
ASSVGGTPGQGYEQY
>TRBV28
ASSYATGAGDTEAF
>TRBV27
ASSLRSTGETGELF
>TRBV6-2/TRBV6-3
ASSYPSNQPQH
>TRBV3-1/TRBV3-2
ASSQQPLGGGAYEQY
>TRBV29-1
SVVGSAGTSDTQY